The present entry profiles one T cell receptor (beta chain) with its context. The antigen is undetermined. The PCR was carried out with 60 Vbeta primers and 13 Jbeta primers. In the original processing: Later reanalysis found 60 million to 90 million unique TCR beta chains, approximately 11 million of them shared. Profiled with immunoSEQ multiplex PCR; TCRdb holds only in-frame clones, not every one. V and J calls and clone size are as listed in that table; D and trimming were resolved from the DNA. The table lists some 150,000 clones, roughly 65% of them singletons. This record comes from a study of cytomegalovirus exposure and HLA in healthy donors. Study findings and constraints: Available immune exposure information covered CMV serostatus only. The authors considered a cluster of highly shared sequence variants likely to be a sequencing artifact.

The donors gave bone marrow, and they were healthy. Germline V gene lookup returns CDR1 WSHSY and CDR2 SAAADI. The ends were cut back, 4 bases at V and 2 bases at J, with 11 bases in the middle. This CDR3 region has 14 residues. This TCR was sampled from a woman aged 25 to 39 in good health and CMV-seronegative. The chain uses TRBV10-2 and TRBJ1-2; possibly TRBD1 for D (6 bases). The sample consisted of PBMCs. CDR3 sequence reads: CASSGDTNNYGYTF. The CDR3 DNA follows: TGCGCCAGCAGTGGGGACACAAACAACTATGGCTACACCTTC.